Shown below are 9 T cell receptor beta chains from a single sample sequenced in a study of beta chain features in type 1 diabetes. The authors reverse transcribed all of the isolated RNA, so sequencing captured expressed TCRB transcripts. Some clones are missing from TCRdb's copy, which holds only in-frame ones; the method was immunoSEQ multiplex PCR. The table lists over 700,000 clones, about 17% of them singletons. The sequenced sample was naive CD4+ T cells from blood. The receptors here all came from a woman between 18 and 29 years old in good health.

This clone came up a few times. J is TRBJ2-6 and V is TRBV2; D possibly corresponds to TRBD2 (5 bases). Per germline, CDR1 SNHLY and CDR2 FYNNEI. The CDR3 length is 13 residues. The V end was cut by 6 bases, the J end by 2 bases, with 5 bases between. The CDR3 bases are TGTGCCAGCAGGGAGGCTGGGGCCAACGTCCTGACTTTC. Translating gives CASREAGANVLTF. Complete variable domain (other parts from reference TRBV2 and TRBJ2-6): EPEVTQTPSHQVTQMGQEVILRCVPISNHLYFYWYRQILGQKVEFLVSFYNNEISEKSEIFDDQFSVERPDGSNFTLKIRSTKLEDSAMYFCASREAGANVLTFGAGSRLTVL.

V gene TRBV15 combines with J gene TRBJ2-7; D gene unclear. The ends were cut back, 8 bases at V and 0 bases at J, with 14 bases in the middle. Germline V gives CDR1 LNHNV, CDR2 YYDKDF (reference sequence). The length of the CDR3 is 14 residues. Here the CDR3 DNA reads TGTGCCACCCTTCAACCGCCGAGCTCCTACGAGCAGTACTTC. Translation: CATLQPPSSYEQYF.

This clone was picked up a small number of times. The genes are TRBV11-1 and TRBJ2-3; 14 nucleotides line up with TRBD2. CDR1 is SGHAT, CDR2 FQDESV, per germline (reference sequence). V gave up 6 bases and J gave up 6 bases; unmatched junction bases: 11. CDR3 length equals 17 residues. The CDR3 here is CASRGTGTSGRMDTQYF. In nucleotides, the CDR3 is TGTGCCAGCAGAGGGACCGGGACTAGCGGGAGAATGGATACGCAGTATTTT.

The chain recombines TRBV15 with TRBJ2-1, with a weak D call TRBD2 (5 bases). V shed 4 bases and J shed 7 bases, with 23 bases lying between them. The CDR3 is 17 amino acids. Germline CDR1 is LNHNV and CDR2 is YYDKDF (reference sequence). The CDR3 DNA is TGTGCCACCAGCAAGCTGCTGGACTCAAAGACGAGAAATGAGCAGTTCTTC. Translation gives CATSKLLDSKTRNEQFF. Complete variable domain (other parts from reference TRBV15 and TRBJ2-1): DAMVIQNPRYQVTQFGKPVTLSCSQTLNHNVMYWYQQKSSQAPKLLFHYYDKDFNNEADTPDNFQSRRPNTSFCFLDIRSPGLGDTAMYLCATSKLLDSKTRNEQFFGPGTRLTVL.

This clone was seen a few times. The gene calls are TRBV7-2 and TRBJ2-1, with D maybe TRBD2 (6 bases). Trimming took off 0 bases at V and 1 base at J, with 10 bases between the two ends. Germline CDR1 and CDR2: SGHTA and FQGNSA. This CDR3 is built from 16 residues. In DNA, the CDR3 is TGTGCCAGCAGCTTAGCTAGCGGCGTATCCTACAATGAGCAGTTCTTC. Residues: CASSLASGVSYNEQFF.

This clone was detected a few times. The J gene is TRBJ1-2, the V gene TRBV4-2; D might be TRBD1 (5 bases). CDR3 size: 15 residues. The V gene lost 2 bases and the J gene lost 6 bases, with 16 bases spanning the gap. Germline V gene lookup returns CDR1 LGHNA and CDR2 YNFKEQ. The CDR3 loop reads CASSQREGLYNGYTF. The DNA of the CDR3 is TGTGCCAGCAGCCAACGCGAGGGACTATATAATGGCTACACCTTC.

The chain employs TRBV4-1 and TRBJ2-1; 12 positions agree with TRBD2. CDR1 MGHRA and CDR2 YSYEKL come from the germline V gene. Germline trimming cut 6 bases from V and 5 bases from J; bases unmatched to any gene: 17. The CDR3 runs 19 residues. The CDR3 here is CASRKAPTRTSGKDNEQFF. The CDR3 coding sequence is TGCGCCAGCAGGAAGGCCCCAACTCGGACTAGCGGGAAAGACAATGAGCAGTTCTTC.

This clone has only a few counts. This chain joins TRBV4-1 and TRBJ2-7, with D maybe TRBD1 (6 bases). Germline-derived CDR1 and CDR2 are MGHRA and YSYEKL. The CDR3 sequence is 14 residues long. The germline V and J ends were trimmed by 4 bases and 6 bases, with 16 bases remaining between them. The CDR3 protein is CASSPGTQPGEQYF. The CDR3 DNA reads as TGCGCCAGCAGCCCCGGGACACAACCTGGCGAGCAGTACTTC.

The V and J genes are TRBV20-1 and TRBJ2-1; no clear D. CDR1 and CDR2 (germline): DFQATT, SNEGSKA (reference sequence). V was cut by 3 bases and J by 12 bases, with 9 bases left in between. The CDR3 sequence is 10 residues long. CDR3 region: CSASYGSQFF. The CDR3 region has the DNA TGCAGTGCTAGTTACGGTTCGCAGTTCTTC.